This entry describes one TCR beta chain. CDR3 length: 15 residues. The ends lost 4 bases at V and 4 bases at J; junction bases unmatched: 9. From germline, CDR1 is SEHNR and CDR2 FQNEAQ (reference sequence). All patients picked for sequencing had shown, by flow cytometry, an expansion of CD8+CD57+ cells. The record originates from a study of CD8+CD57+ T cells in acquired aplastic anemia. Genomic DNA, serving as template, underwent TCR beta VDJ and CDR3 profiling. TCRdb reprocessed the reads with MiXCR, giving one entry per CDR3 protein. The sample contains 160,000 or so distinct CDR3 sequences, about 50% of which appear only once.

This TCR was sampled from a human donor with aplastic anemia. The rearrangement joins TRBV7-9 to TRBJ1-2, with TRBD1 matching over 7 bases. The sample consisted of sorted CD4+, CD8+, or CD8+CD57+ T cells (not recorded which) from PBMCs. CDR3 sequence reads: CASSSRQGWGYGYTF. In DNA form, the CDR3 reads TGTGCCAGCAGCTCAAGACAGGGATGGGGCTATGGCTACACCTTC.